A selection of T cell receptor beta chains follows, all from one sample in a study of tumor-infiltrating lymphocytes in primary liver carcinoma. TCRdb re-called the multiplex PCR reads with MiXCR, one entry per CDR3 protein. The table shows some 120,000 distinct CDR3 sequences, with under 65% occurring only once. Material for sequencing was liver tumor tissue from sampling region 3. The receptors shown here come from a woman in her fifties or sixties with primary liver carcinoma and hepatitis B virus infection. Each CDR3 is given with its conserved first and last residue. Each record gives: J gene, V gene, clone size, CDR3 protein. Expanded clones are given a class, and other clones once, few, many or no size at all.

j_call: TRBJ2-3
v_call: TRBV6-5
clone_size: -
cdr3_aa: CASARTSSTDTQYF

j_call: TRBJ1-2
v_call: TRBV4-1
clone_size: once
cdr3_aa: CASSQAEGSYGYIF

j_call: TRBJ2-2
v_call: TRBV5-1
clone_size: -
cdr3_aa: CASSPGLNVNTGELFF

j_call: TRBJ2-1
v_call: TRBV5-1
clone_size: -
cdr3_aa: CASSLDSLNNERLF

j_call: TRBJ1-1
v_call: TRBV29-1
clone_size: -
cdr3_aa: CSVDEMEAFF

j_call: TRBJ2-6
v_call: TRBV18
clone_size: few
cdr3_aa: CASSPQRMRTGANVLTF

j_call: TRBJ1-2
v_call: TRBV28
clone_size: -
cdr3_aa: CASRSGHQGGYTF

j_call: TRBJ2-3
v_call: TRBV11-2
clone_size: -
cdr3_aa: CASSPLTGSTDAQYF

j_call: TRBJ2-3
v_call: TRBV29-1
clone_size: -
cdr3_aa: CNVDGEADTQYF

j_call: TRBJ2-7
v_call: TRBV11-2
clone_size: -
cdr3_aa: CASNLDWVSLTGPYEQYF

j_call: TRBJ2-6
v_call: TRBV5-6
clone_size: many
cdr3_aa: CAGQRVGGANVLTF

j_call: TRBJ2-7
v_call: TRBV29-1
clone_size: few
cdr3_aa: CSATGLKGSYEQYF

j_call: TRBJ2-6
v_call: TRBV30
clone_size: -
cdr3_aa: CAWRFASRANVQTF

j_call: TRBJ2-2
v_call: TRBV6-1
clone_size: many
cdr3_aa: CASRDGPDTGELFF

j_call: TRBJ2-1
v_call: TRBV11-1
clone_size: -
cdr3_aa: CTSSLTPGTYYDEQFF

j_call: TRBJ2-2
v_call: TRBV14
clone_size: many
cdr3_aa: CASSQYGRGKAGELFF

j_call: TRBJ2-3
v_call: TRBV11-1
clone_size: -
cdr3_aa: CVSSLRRRAGESHF

j_call: TRBJ2-7
v_call: TRBV10-1
clone_size: -
cdr3_aa: CPISEDRSYELYF

j_call: TRBJ2-5
v_call: TRBV20-1
clone_size: many
cdr3_aa: CSARIAGSQETQYF

j_call: TRBJ1-6
v_call: TRBV5-1
clone_size: many
cdr3_aa: CASSTRTVQGDWKYSPLHF

j_call: TRBJ1-2
v_call: TRBV2
clone_size: few
cdr3_aa: CASSVRDLGGYTF

j_call: TRBJ1-2
v_call: TRBV7-8
clone_size: many
cdr3_aa: CASSPEGGATNYGYTF

j_call: TRBJ2-1
v_call: TRBV6-1
clone_size: -
cdr3_aa: CASSGTLLGISYDEQFF

j_call: TRBJ1-3
v_call: TRBV11-2
clone_size: -
cdr3_aa: CASSSDGYSGNTMYF

j_call: TRBJ2-7
v_call: TRBV4-2
clone_size: -
cdr3_aa: CANSQDPWSIYEQYF

j_call: TRBJ2-7
v_call: TRBV30
clone_size: -
cdr3_aa: CVCISRDRGYEQYF

j_call: TRBJ1-6
v_call: TRBV7-2
clone_size: -
cdr3_aa: CASSLFLPDNSPLHF

j_call: TRBJ2-1
v_call: TRBV6-1
clone_size: many
cdr3_aa: CASRGGESSYNEQFF

j_call: TRBJ2-3
v_call: TRBV11-2
clone_size: -
cdr3_aa: CASSLGMEVDRDTQYF

j_call: TRBJ1-1
v_call: TRBV11-3
clone_size: -
cdr3_aa: CANSLMANIEAFF

j_call: TRBJ1-5
v_call: TRBV28
clone_size: -
cdr3_aa: CASSQGTGTRNQPQHF

j_call: TRBJ2-3
v_call: TRBV11-1
clone_size: -
cdr3_aa: CVSSLWQRAGGSHF

j_call: TRBJ1-2
v_call: TRBV28
clone_size: -
cdr3_aa: CASSRTGGENYGYTF

j_call: TRBJ2-5
v_call: TRBV12-3/TRBV12-4
clone_size: many
cdr3_aa: CASKAPREEETQYF

j_call: TRBJ1-2
v_call: TRBV11-2
clone_size: -
cdr3_aa: CVSSPGTGCEGYTF

j_call: TRBJ2-2
v_call: TRBV6-5
clone_size: -
cdr3_aa: CASSLCGKLFF

j_call: TRBJ2-1
v_call: TRBV11-2
clone_size: once
cdr3_aa: CASNLDPGLAGQLF

j_call: TRBJ1-5
v_call: TRBV11-2
clone_size: -
cdr3_aa: CASRLDRGAQPHHF

j_call: TRBJ2-3
v_call: TRBV11-2
clone_size: medium-sized
cdr3_aa: CASSLGPGAPDTQYF

j_call: TRBJ1-1
v_call: TRBV12-3/TRBV12-4
clone_size: -
cdr3_aa: CVSTSDSPNTEAFF